This T cell receptor (beta chain) was found in a study of T cells in Graves' hyperthyroidism and ophthalmopathy. Across the study: Peripheral blood sampling occurred at initial diagnosis, before any treatment. Study conclusions and caveats: Most thyroid clonotypes expanded above 0.001 were also detected in blood. Progression to ophthalmopathy was predicted a median of approximately seven months early.

CDR1 SNHLY and CDR2 FYNNEI come from the germline V gene. Trimming shortened V by 4 bases and J by 7 bases, and 11 bases separated the two germline ends. The CDR3 contains 13 residues. This clonotype was seen repeatedly, ten times or more. Its target is unknown. Amplified TCR beta CDR3 regions came from RNA transcripts. HTBI primers were employed in a first-round RT-PCR of the TCR CDR3. TCRdb fed the multiplex PCR reads into MiXCR, producing one record per CDR3 protein. The sample includes hundreds of thousands of distinct CDR3 sequences, roughly 20% of them seen just once. The rearrangement links TRBV2 to TRBJ2-1; D possibly corresponds to TRBD1 (6 bases). Material: blood. The TCR was taken from a man aged 25 to 45 with Graves' ophthalmopathy. The CDR3 spells CASSVYRENEQFF. CDR3 sequence (DNA): TGTGCCAGCAGTGTGTACAGGGAGAATGAGCAGTTCTTC.